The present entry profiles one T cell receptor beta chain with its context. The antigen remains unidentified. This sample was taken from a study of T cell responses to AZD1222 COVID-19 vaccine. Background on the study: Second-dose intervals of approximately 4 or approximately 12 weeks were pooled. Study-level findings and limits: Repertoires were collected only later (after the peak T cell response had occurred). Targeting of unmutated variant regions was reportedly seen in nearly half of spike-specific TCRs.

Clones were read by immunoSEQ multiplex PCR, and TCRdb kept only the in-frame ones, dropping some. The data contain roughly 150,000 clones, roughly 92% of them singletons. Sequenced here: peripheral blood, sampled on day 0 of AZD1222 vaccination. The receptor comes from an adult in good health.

CDR3 in amino acids: CASSLESTGHYYEQYF. DNA of the CDR3: TGTGCCAGCAGCTTAGAGTCCACCGGACACTACTACGAGCAGTACTTC. J is TRBJ2-7 and V is TRBV7-2; a possible D gene is TRBD1 (5 bases). Deletions cut 1 base from V and 3 bases from J, with 16 bases between. Looked up from germline, CDR1 is SGHTA and CDR2 is FQGNSA. CDR3 length: 16 amino acids.